What follows are 21 T cell receptor beta chains derived from one specimen sequenced in a study of T cell repertoires in cytomegalovirus infection (dated by TCRdb to 2018 to 2020). The treatment or condition label corresponds to: in vitro stimulation with specific CMV peptide epitopes to enrich CMV-specific T cells. These receptors are not linked to any known antigen. Sequencing relied on an Illumina HiSeq 1500. TCRdb cleaned the public reads at Q25 with fastp, built clones with MiXCR and kept in-frame beta chains. Rows are unified per CDR3 protein, each entry keeping the most common DNA and genes. The sample yields 310,000 or so distinct CDR3 sequences; more than 20% were counted once. Together, the top ten hold 13% of the sample. This sample comprised cultured PBMCs, obtained from culture after CMV antigen stimulation. All receptors derive from a human donor in good health (CMV status not recorded). Some clones in this sample may be carry-over from other donors' samples.

This clonotype was counted ten times or more. The chain employs TRBV6-2 or TRBV6-3 and TRBJ1-5; maybe TRBD1 (6 bases). The V end lost 0 bases, the J end lost 2 bases, and 11 bases lay between the germline ends. Germline loops: CDR1 MNHEY, CDR2 SVGEGT. CDR3 length: 16 amino acids. CDR3 sequence: CASSYSPRGGNQPQHF. Written as DNA, the CDR3 is TGTGCCAGCAGTTACTCACCCAGGGGTGGCAATCAGCCCCAGCATTTT.

The chain links TRBV11-2 to TRBJ2-5, with D possibly being TRBD2 (5 bases). The CDR3 runs to 14 residues. The ends were cut back, 1 base at V and 4 bases at J, with 10 bases in the middle. The V gene's germline CDR1 is SGHAT and CDR2 FQNNGV. The CDR3, as DNA: TGTGCCAGCAGCTTAGGCGGGTTTGTAGAGACCCAGTACTTC. As protein: CASSLGGFVETQYF.

The V call is TRBV10-3, the J call TRBJ2-1; D is possibly TRBD2 (6 bases). V was clipped by 6 bases and J by 0 bases, with 15 bases between them. The CDR3 totals 16 residues. Per germline, CDR1 ENHRY and CDR2 SYGVKD. CDR3 DNA: TGTGCCATCAGCTCGACTAGTAGGAGCTCCTACAATGAGCAGTTCTTC. Its protein product is CAISSTSRSSYNEQFF.

This clonotype showed up many times. The rearrangement uses TRBV7-2 and TRBJ2-7; the match to TRBD2 covers 11 bases. J gave up 4 bases and V 1 base, and 3 bases lay outside the gene matches. The CDR3 covers 15 residues. Per germline, CDR1 SGHTA and CDR2 FQGNSA. Here the CDR3 DNA reads TGTGCCAGCAGCTTAGGACTAGCGGGGAGATACGAGCAGTACTTC. Amino acid sequence: CASSLGLAGRYEQYF. Combining the CDR3 with reference TRBV7-2 and TRBJ2-7 gives the whole variable domain GAGVSQSPSNKVTEKGKDVELRCDPISGHTALYWYRQSLGQGLEFLIYFQGNSAPDKSGLPSDRFSAERTGGSVSTLTIQRTQQEDSAVYLCASSLGLAGRYEQYFGPGTRLTVT.

This chain links TRBV4-3 with TRBJ2-1, with 7 bases identical to TRBD2. Germline loops: CDR1 LGHNA, CDR2 YSLEER. V trimming: 1 base; J trimming: 4 bases; junction bases outside the gene matches: 1. The CDR3 runs 14 residues. This CDR3 is CASSQGGGYNEQFF. The DNA for the CDR3 is TGCGCCAGCAGCCAAGGGGGGGGTTACAATGAGCAGTTCTTC.

This clonotype was observed at least ten times. The chain uses TRBV27 and TRBJ2-7; D is perhaps TRBD1 (7 bases). Trimming pared 6 bases from V and 6 bases from J, leaving 12 bases between. CDR1 is MNHEY, CDR2 SMNVEV, per germline (reference sequence). CDR3 length: 12 residues. CDR3 in amino acids: CASSNQGGEQYF. CDR3 in DNA: TGTGCCAGCAGCAATCAGGGGGGCGAGCAGTACTTC.

In its sample, this clonotype was seen many times. The chain couples TRBV9 to TRBJ2-2, with D possibly being TRBD2 (5 bases). The germline CDR1 and CDR2 sequences are SGDLS and YYNGEE. Trimming stripped 1 base from V and 8 bases from J, with 12 bases between. The CDR3 spans 14 residues. CDR3 sequence reads: CASSVKSGGGELFF. As DNA, the CDR3 is TGTGCCAGCAGCGTAAAGAGCGGTGGAGGGGAGCTGTTTTTT.

The chain couples TRBV28 to TRBJ1-5; D gene ambiguous. The CDR3 sequence is 13 residues long. V was cut by 5 bases and J by 8 bases, with 13 bases left in between. Germline-derived CDR1 and CDR2 are MDHEN and SYDVKM. As DNA, the CDR3 is TGTGCCAGCAGTCCCGAATTAATTGAGCCCCAGCATTTT. As protein: CASSPELIEPQHF.

This clonotype was found a few times. This chain uses TRBV7-9 with TRBJ2-1; D is perhaps TRBD2 (6 bases). This CDR3 spans 16 amino acids. V lost 0 bases to trimming and J lost 7 bases, with 16 bases between them. The germline V gene has CDR1 SEHNR and CDR2 FQNEAQ (reference sequence). CDR3 amino acids: CASSLAGQRVENEQFF. DNA for the CDR3: TGTGCCAGCAGCTTAGCGGGCCAGCGGGTAGAAAATGAGCAGTTCTTC.

The rearrangement links TRBV7-6 to TRBJ2-1; the match to TRBD2 covers 7 bases. The CDR3 runs to 15 residues. Germline V gives CDR1 SGHVS, CDR2 FNYEAQ. V dropped 5 bases and J dropped 8; count of bases not matched to a gene: 12. The CDR3 DNA is TGTGCCAGCAGCGGTGGTGGCGGGAGTGTCGATGAGCAGTTCTTC. Translating gives CASSGGGGSVDEQFF.

V and J are TRBV2 and TRBJ2-5; 14 bases agree with TRBD2. Germline assignment: CDR1 SNHLY and CDR2 FYNNEI. This CDR3 contains 17 residues. V shed 1 base and J 5 bases; nucleotides not matched to a gene: 6. CDR3 DNA: TGTGCCAGCAGTGAAGGACTAGCGGGAGGGGGCTGGGAGACCCAGTACTTC. Its translation: CASSEGLAGGGWETQYF.

This sequence joins TRBV19 and TRBJ2-5, with unresolved D. CDR3 length equals 17 residues. The germline V gene has CDR1 LNHDA and CDR2 SQIVND (reference sequence). V shed 3 bases and J shed 3 bases, with 20 bases lying between them. Here the CDR3 DNA reads TGTGCCAGTAGTATGAGATTCCGCGGACCCCACGAAGAGACCCAGTACTTC. Translation: CASSMRFRGPHEETQYF.

This chain joins TRBV30 and TRBJ1-2; 8 nucleotides match TRBD1. Germline values: CDR1 GTSNPN, CDR2 SVGIG (reference sequence). With 4 bases clipped from V and 6 bases from J, the junction kept 7 bases outside the gene matches. This CDR3 has 13 amino acids. The CDR3 nucleotides read TGTGCCTGGAAGTTGACAGGGGCACATGGCTACACCTTC. It specifies CAWKLTGAHGYTF. Full variable domain (rest looked up from reference TRBV30 and TRBJ1-2): SQTIHQWPATLVQPVGSPLSLECTVEGTSNPNLYWYRQAAGRGLQLLFYSVGIGQISSEVPQNLSASRPQDRQFILSSKKLLLSDSGFYLCAWKLTGAHGYTFGSGTRLTVV.

This rearrangement joins TRBV19 to TRBJ1-5; no clear D gene. Germline CDR1 and CDR2: LNHDA and SQIVND (reference sequence). This CDR3 spans 15 amino acids. V dropped 5 bases and J dropped 2 bases, with 13 bases sitting between them. CDR3 residues: CASSLGVWGNQPQHF. CDR3 nucleotide sequence: TGTGCCAGTAGTCTTGGGGTCTGGGGCAATCAGCCCCAGCATTTT. The whole variable domain, filled in from reference TRBV19 and TRBJ1-5, reads DGGITQSPKYLFRKEGQNVTLSCEQNLNHDAMYWYRQDPGQGLRLIYYSQIVNDFQKGDIAEGYSVSREKKESFPLTVTSAQKNPTAFYLCASSLGVWGNQPQHFGDGTRLSIL.

The chain combines TRBV7-9 with TRBJ1-2; 9 bases line up with TRBD1. Germline CDR1 is SEHNR and CDR2 is FQNEAQ (reference sequence). The CDR3 sequence is 14 residues long. The junction had 6 bases not matched to a gene; V was cut back by 6 bases and J by 4 bases. The CDR3 here is CASSLTGGGYGYTF. In DNA, the CDR3 is TGTGCCAGCAGTTTGACAGGGGGTGGCTATGGCTACACCTTC.

The CDR3 DNA sequence: TGTGCCAGCAGTTTAGCGACAGGACTCTCTGGAAACACCATATATTTT. Its translation is CASSLATGLSGNTIYF. This rearrangement joins TRBV12-3 or TRBV12-4 to TRBJ1-3, with TRBD1 as a possible D gene (6 bases). The CDR3 has 16 residues. Trimming left V 0 bases short and J 0 bases short, with 9 bases between.

This clonotype was detected a few times. The chain has TRBV23-1 and TRBJ2-4; D ambiguous. TRBV23-1 is an ORF for which the function is uncertain. The CDR3 spans 16 residues. Trimming removed 0 bases from V and 0 bases from J, with 9 bases in between. The CDR3 is CASSQSHYVAKNIQYF. CDR3 nucleotides: TGCGCCAGCAGTCAATCACACTACGTAGCCAAAAACATTCAGTACTTC.

This clonotype has a count of ten or more. The rearrangement links TRBV4-2 to TRBJ2-3, with a weak D call TRBD1 (5 bases). CDR1 is LGHNA, CDR2 YNFKEQ, per germline. The V end was cut by 1 base, the J end by 0 bases, with 11 bases between. The CDR3 runs to 16 residues. The CDR3 loop is CASSQVWGSSTDTQYF. The CDR3 DNA is TGTGCCAGCAGCCAAGTCTGGGGCAGTAGCACAGATACGCAGTATTTT.

This chain joins TRBV7-2 and TRBJ2-5; TRBD1 aligns across 12 bases. This CDR3 region has 15 residues. The trim removed 2 bases at V and 5 bases at J, leaving 3 bases unmatched. The V gene's germline CDR1 is SGHTA and CDR2 FQGNSA. DNA of the CDR3: TGTGCCAGCAGCTTATCGGGACAGGGGGCGGAGACCCAGTACTTC. It is translated as CASSLSGQGAETQYF.

This chain connects TRBV6-2 or TRBV6-3 to TRBJ2-4; TRBD2 matches 7 bases. CDR1 and CDR2 (germline): MNHEY, SVGEGT. This CDR3 spans 16 amino acids. V trimming: 0 bases; J trimming: 3 bases; junction bases outside the gene matches: 5. The CDR3 sequence is CASSYSGGSGKNIQYF. For the CDR3, the DNA is TGTGCCAGCAGTTACTCAGGCGGGAGTGGCAAAAACATTCAGTACTTC.

A single count supports this clonotype. CDR3 DNA: TGTGCCAGCAGGCGGAACACCGGGGGAACGATGAACACTGAAGCTTTCTTT. Protein sequence: CASRRNTGGTMNTEAFF. The chain combines TRBV2 with TRBJ1-1; TRBD1 might be the D (5 bases). Germline assignment: CDR1 SNHLY and CDR2 FYNNEI. The CDR3 spans 17 residues. Trimming took 6 bases from V and 0 from J, leaving 20 bases between them.